This T cell receptor (beta chain) was recovered during a study of T cell responses to AZD1222 COVID-19 vaccine. Study-level findings and limits: At study baseline, merely a handful of AZD1222 recipients were seropositive.

Produced via immunoSEQ multiplex PCR; TCRdb's table is partial and in-frame only. The sample yields some 130,000 clones, approximately 85% seen once. Trimming cost V 4 bases and J 4 bases, with 14 bases left between them. Germline lookup yields CDR1 LNHDA and CDR2 SQIVND (reference sequence). The CDR3 runs 15 residues. With regard to this clone: Its antigen is unidentified.

The clonotype comes from an adult in good health. The source material was peripheral blood, sampled on day 0 of AZD1222 vaccination. V is TRBV19 and J is TRBJ1-3; D ambiguous. Written as DNA, the CDR3 is TGTGCCAGTAGTAAGGAGGGAGCTTCGGGAAACACCATATATTTT. It is translated as CASSKEGASGNTIYF. Full variable domain (missing parts from reference TRBV19 and TRBJ1-3): DGGITQSPKYLFRKEGQNVTLSCEQNLNHDAMYWYRQDPGQGLRLIYYSQIVNDFQKGDIAEGYSVSREKKESFPLTVTSAQKNPTAFYLCASSKEGASGNTIYFGEGSWLTVV.